Listed here is a single TCR beta chain. This record comes from a study of blood T cell repertoires in COVID-19. Study as a whole: COVID-19 samples, acute and convalescent, were from the United States, Italy and Spain.

J lost 4 bases, V lost 3 bases, and 10 bases had no gene match. Germline assignment: CDR1 SGHDT and CDR2 YYEEEE. The CDR3 runs to 16 residues. In terms of age and location, participants ranged from roughly 18 to 95 years and lived in about two dozen US areas. Someone with COVID-19 had been met by exposed participants within 2 weeks before study entry. Sequencing was performed with immunoSEQ multiplex PCR; in TCRdb, only in-frame clones are kept and a portion is missing. In the table there are roughly 150,000 clones, 80% to 85% of which are singletons. The sequence was collected from a man aged 65 to 85 who had been exposed to COVID-19. The V gene is TRBV5-6, the J gene TRBJ2-3; 8 bases align to TRBD2. The sequencing input was PBMCs or T cells enriched from blood (not recorded which). The CDR3 DNA follows: TGTGCCAGCAGCTCCGGGACTAGGCGAGGCGCAGATACGCAGTATTTT. It is translated as CASSSGTRRGADTQYF.